Only a few counts were recorded for the clone carrying this TCR beta chain. The V gene's germline CDR1 is SGHTA and CDR2 FQGNSA. V shed 1 base and J shed 3 bases, with 14 bases lying between them. This CDR3 is built from 16 residues. From the RACE reads, TCRdb called clonotypes with MiXCR, one entry per CDR3 protein. This sample has approximately 50,000 distinct CDR3 sequences, with roughly 9% found just once. The record originates from a study of human T cells and chemical hapten exposure. As for time point: pre-sensitization, week 0. The treatment here: therapeutic diphenylcyclopropenone sensitization with weekly scalp DPC. Sequencing started from total RNA isolated from unfractionated whole blood.

The receptor's source is a woman in her thirties with alopecia areata. Some clones in this sample may be carry-over from other donors' samples. The source was whole blood, collected in connection with sensitization to the hapten diphenylcyclopropenone (DPC). This chain links TRBV7-2 with TRBJ2-3; D gene uncertain. The CDR3: CASSLGASRRTDTQYF. In DNA, the CDR3 is TGTGCCAGCAGCTTAGGGGCGTCTAGAAGGACAGATACGCAGTATTTT. Looking up the rest from reference TRBV7-2 and TRBJ2-3 gives the full variable domain: GAGVSQSPSNKVTEKGKDVELRCDPISGHTALYWYRQSLGQGLEFLIYFQGNSAPDKSGLPSDRFSAERTGGSVSTLTIQRTQQEDSAVYLCASSLGASRRTDTQYFGPGTRLTVL.